Shown below are 16 T cell receptor beta chains from a single sample sequenced in a study of shared clonotypes between healthy human individuals. The repertoire was sequenced with immunoSEQ multiplex PCR; TCRdb's copy has only in-frame clones and lacks some. The sample yields about 1.1 million clones, around 78% seen once. The sequencing input was memory CD4+ T cells from PBMCs. The subset is: CD45RA-negative fraction. The receptor set was obtained from a man younger than 35 in good health. Some clones in this sample may be carry-over from other donors' samples.

The chain links TRBV7-8 to TRBJ2-1, with TRBD1 matching over 8 bases. The V segment lost 1 base and the J segment 15 bases; nucleotides outside the gene matches: 5. The CDR3 is made up of 12 amino acids. The V gene's germline CDR1 is SGHVS and CDR2 FQNEAQ. DNA for the CDR3: TGTGCCAGCAGCTTAGACAGGGGGGCAATGTTCTTC. Translated: CASSLDRGAMFF.

This clone turned up a few times. This chain links TRBV19 with TRBJ2-1; 10 positions match TRBD2. Germline V gives CDR1 LNHDA, CDR2 SQIVND (reference sequence). The CDR3 runs 16 residues. J was trimmed by 7 bases and V by 6 bases; bases with no gene match: 12. The CDR3 bases are TGTGCCAGTAGCACCCTCAGCGGGAGGGCCAATAATGAGCAGTTCTTC. Translated, it gives CASSTLSGRANNEQFF. Combining the CDR3 with reference TRBV19 and TRBJ2-1 gives the whole variable domain DGGITQSPKYLFRKEGQNVTLSCEQNLNHDAMYWYRQDPGQGLRLIYYSQIVNDFQKGDIAEGYSVSREKKESFPLTVTSAQKNPTAFYLCASSTLSGRANNEQFFGPGTRLTVL.

In nucleotides, the CDR3 is TGTGCCAGCAGTTTTACGGGACAGGGAGATCAGCCCCAGCATTTT. As protein: CASSFTGQGDQPQHF. The chain links TRBV28 to TRBJ1-5, with TRBD1 matching over 9 bases. V gave up 3 bases and J gave up 5 bases; unmatched junction bases: 5. Germline loops: CDR1 MDHEN, CDR2 SYDVKM. The CDR3 is made up of 15 amino acids.

The chain links TRBV11-1 to TRBJ2-5; D could derive from TRBD1 or TRBD2 (5 bases each). CDR3 length equals 14 residues. The germline gives CDR1 SGHAT, CDR2 FQDESV (reference sequence). Trimming took 8 bases from V and 2 from J, leaving 15 bases between them. DNA for the CDR3: TGTGCCAGCGGCCCCCGGGACGGTCAAGAGACCCAGTACTTC. Translated, it gives CASGPRDGQETQYF.

V and J are TRBV12-5 and TRBJ2-3; the match to TRBD1 covers 7 bases. The trim removed 6 bases at V and 2 bases at J, leaving 5 bases unmatched. CDR3 length: 14 residues. Per germline, CDR1 LGHNT and CDR2 FRNRAP. The CDR3 reads CASGPGQSTDTQYF. CDR3 in DNA: TGTGCTAGTGGGCCGGGACAGTCCACAGATACGCAGTATTTT.

V gene TRBV7-2 combines with J gene TRBJ2-5; perhaps D is TRBD1 or TRBD2 (5 bases each). CDR3 length: 14 residues. Germline lookup yields CDR1 SGHTA and CDR2 FQGNSA. Trimming took 2 bases from V and 5 from J, leaving 12 bases between them. This CDR3 reads CASSLNGGDETQYF. The DNA for the CDR3 is TGTGCCAGCAGCTTAAATGGGGGAGACGAGACCCAGTACTTC. Full variable domain (remainder filled in from reference TRBV7-2 and TRBJ2-5): GAGVSQSPSNKVTEKGKDVELRCDPISGHTALYWYRQSLGQGLEFLIYFQGNSAPDKSGLPSDRFSAERTGGSVSTLTIQRTQQEDSAVYLCASSLNGGDETQYFGPGTRLLVL.

This clone has a single count. The rearrangement links TRBV7-8 to TRBJ1-1; 8 bases line up with TRBD1. V trimming: 5 bases; J trimming: 1 base; junction bases outside the gene matches: 3. Germline CDR1 is SGHVS and CDR2 is FQNEAQ. The CDR3 loop spans 14 amino acids. CDR3 DNA: TGTGCCAGCAGCATAGACAGGGGGAACACTGAAGCTTTCTTT. Protein sequence: CASSIDRGNTEAFF.

The chain carries TRBV5-1 and TRBJ2-3; 7 positions match TRBD1. The germline CDR1 and CDR2 sequences are SGHRS and YFSETQ. The CDR3 extends over 16 amino acids. Losses at the gene ends were 2 bases for V and 2 bases for J; bases not matched to a gene: 8. CDR3 amino acids: CASSLGTGAFTDTQYF. In DNA, the CDR3 is TGCGCCAGCAGCTTAGGAACAGGGGCATTCACAGATACGCAGTATTTT.

This chain connects TRBV21-1 to TRBJ2-5; TRBD2, the D gene given by the table, was not confirmed from the DNA. TRBV21-1 is a known pseudogene. This CDR3 spans 16 amino acids. Written as DNA, the CDR3 is TGTGCCAGCAGCAACCCGGAGCGGGAAAGTGAGGAGACCCAGTACTTC. Translating it yields CASSNPERESEETQYF.

This clone was counted only a few times. The chain uses TRBV7-3 and TRBJ2-3; 7 nucleotides agree with TRBD1. The ends lost 5 bases at V and 2 bases at J; junction bases unmatched: 7. The germline V gene has CDR1 SGHTA and CDR2 FQGTGA. This CDR3 has 15 residues. CDR3: CASSPRGQLTDTQYF. The CDR3 nucleotides are TGTGCCAGCAGCCCTCGGGGACAGCTCACAGATACGCAGTATTTT.

V is TRBV21-1 and J is TRBJ1-4; TRBD1 is taken as the D call from the table, unchecked against the DNA. TRBV21-1 is designated a pseudogene. CDR3 length: 16 residues. In DNA, the CDR3 is TGTGCCAGCAAAGGACAGGGTTGGGTTAAGTATGAAAAACTGTTTTTT. Translated: CASKGQGWVKYEKLFF.

The V gene is TRBV29-1, the J gene TRBJ2-1; a weak D match, TRBD2 (6 bases). The CDR3 sequence is 14 residues long. Trimming shortened V by 3 bases and J by 8 bases, and 17 bases separated the two germline ends. The V gene's germline CDR1 is SQVTM and CDR2 ANQGSEA. The CDR3 is CSVESVLAGDEQFF. The CDR3, as DNA: TGCAGCGTTGAGAGCGTACTAGCCGGGGATGAGCAGTTCTTC.

In this sample, this clone turned up once. This chain connects TRBV7-9 to TRBJ2-1; 10 nucleotides agree with TRBD1. V lost 4 bases to trimming and J lost 7 bases; unmatched junction nucleotides: 7. The CDR3 sequence is 15 residues long. Germline-derived CDR1 and CDR2 are SEHNR and FQNEAQ (reference sequence). CDR3 DNA sequence: TGTGCCAGCAGCTCTCCGGGACAGGGGTTGAATGAGCAGTTCTTC. It is translated as CASSSPGQGLNEQFF.

This chain uses TRBV9 with TRBJ1-4; no clear D gene. Per germline, CDR1 SGDLS and CDR2 YYNGEE. V was clipped by 3 bases and J by 8 bases, with 11 bases between them. The CDR3 spans 13 residues. CDR3 DNA sequence: TGTGCCAGCAGCGCTGGGTTGGACGAAAAACTGTTTTTT. Amino acid sequence: CASSAGLDEKLFF.

This clone has more than one count but fewer than ten. Here the CDR3 reads CAWSVVAAGEAFF. The CDR3 nucleotides read TGTGCCTGGAGTGTAGTGGCGGCGGGGGAAGCTTTCTTT. V and J are TRBV30 and TRBJ1-1; D is unresolved. Trimming pared 0 bases from V and 8 bases from J, leaving 13 bases between. CDR3 length equals 13 residues. Germline CDR1 reads GTSNPN; CDR2 reads SVGIG (reference sequence).

V usage is TRBV28 and J usage is TRBJ1-5; 9 bases fit TRBD1. The CDR3 is 15 residues long. The germline gives CDR1 MDHEN, CDR2 SYDVKM. V lost 5 bases, J lost 4 bases, and 6 bases stayed unmatched. The DNA for the CDR3 is TGTGCCAGCAGTGGCGGACAGGGGATGAATCAGCCCCAGCATTTT. Encoded protein: CASSGGQGMNQPQHF.